This entry is about one TCR beta chain. Its antigen is currently unknown. The sample belongs to a study of PD-1 blockade in classical Hodgkin lymphoma. The assay was immunoSEQ multiplex PCR, and TCRdb's table has in-frame clones only and misses some. The sample has approximately 100,000 clones, over 85% seen once. Losses at the gene ends were 5 bases for V and 7 bases for J; bases not matched to a gene: 13. The CDR3 totals 15 residues. Per the germline V gene, CDR1 is MNHEY and CDR2 is SMNVEV (reference sequence). Each and every patient relapsed after autologous stem cell transplantation, and patients got differing brentuximab vedotin exposure. Notes on the study in general: Patients starting nivolumab under 1 year after ASCT were excluded. Complete responders showed a baseline diversity that resembled the diversity of newly diagnosed patients. Lower baseline TCR diversity was reported for newly diagnosed patients than for healthy donors. TCR diversity in CD4+, not CD8+, cells rose significantly by C4D1.

The sequence was collected from a human donor with classical Hodgkin lymphoma. Source: peripheral blood mononuclear cells (PBMCs), taken at baseline. V usage is TRBV27 and J usage is TRBJ2-5; 7 nucleotides match TRBD1. CDR3 protein: CASSNRQGHQRTQYF. CDR3 sequence (DNA): TGTGCCAGCAGTAACCGACAGGGCCATCAACGGACCCAGTACTTC.